The entry below describes one T cell receptor beta chain. The data were taken from a study of blood T cell repertoires in COVID-19. Study-level background: Sources were T cells, B-cell-depleted T cells, or PBMCs; the material itself was cDNA or gDNA.

The CDR3 is 17 residues long. V was cut by 0 bases and J by 2 bases, with 15 bases left in between. Germline-derived CDR1 and CDR2 are MGHRA and YSYEKL. Original data processing: How many nucleated cells were present was estimated from reference gene primer amplification. Measured with immunoSEQ multiplex PCR; TCRdb has only the in-frame clones, and not every one. V and J calls and clone size are copied from that table; D and trimming were computed from the DNA. The sample lists around 320,000 clones; roughly nine tenths were seen once. The receptor's source is a man aged 18 to 35 with active or convalescent COVID-19. Source material: peripheral blood. The chain combines TRBV4-1 with TRBJ2-3; possible D gene TRBD2, 6 bases. CDR3 in amino acids: CASSQESASANTDTQYF. The CDR3 nucleotides read TGCGCCAGCAGCCAAGAGTCAGCTAGCGCTAACACAGATACGCAGTATTTT.